A selection of T cell receptor beta chains follows, all from one sample in a study of blood T cell repertoires in COVID-19. Method: immunoSEQ multiplex PCR; TCRdb's copy keeps in-frame clones and lacks some. Of roughly 70,000 clones listed, about 74% are singletons. Sequenced sample: peripheral blood. The receptors come from an older man with COVID-19, enrolled during active disease. CDR3s include the opening cysteine and the closing phenylalanine or tryptophan. The D gene is left open where the match is weak. Rows may omit the clone size; those that give it use once, few, many or a size class.

v_gene: TRBV28
d_gene: TRBD1
j_gene: TRBJ1-5
abundance: -
CDR3nt: TGTGCCAGCAGTGGGACAGGGGGCGATCAGCCCCAGCATTTT
CDR3aa: CASSGTGGDQPQHF

v_gene: TRBV2
d_gene: -
j_gene: TRBJ1-4
abundance: once
CDR3nt: TGTGCCAGCAGTGAACAGCCGGGAAAACTGTTTTTT
CDR3aa: CASSEQPGKLFF

v_gene: TRBV3-1/TRBV3-2
d_gene: -
j_gene: TRBJ1-3
abundance: -
CDR3nt: TGTGCCAGCAGCCAAGATGGTCTGAGCTCTGGAAACACCATATATTTT
CDR3aa: CASSQDGLSSGNTIYF

v_gene: TRBV30
d_gene: -
j_gene: TRBJ2-5
abundance: -
CDR3nt: TGTGCCTGGAGTGGACAGTTCGCGACCCAGTACTTC
CDR3aa: CAWSGQFATQYF

v_gene: TRBV4-2
d_gene: TRBD1
j_gene: TRBJ2-1
abundance: -
CDR3nt: TGTGCCAGCAGCTACCGGGACAGGGGAAGCTCCTACAATGAGCAGTTCTTC
CDR3aa: CASSYRDRGSSYNEQFF

v_gene: TRBV19
d_gene: TRBD2
j_gene: TRBJ2-1
abundance: -
CDR3nt: TGTGCCAGTAGCGGGAGGGCCCTAGTCGATGAGCAGTTCTTC
CDR3aa: CASSGRALVDEQFF

v_gene: TRBV20-1
d_gene: TRBD2
j_gene: TRBJ2-7
abundance: -
CDR3nt: TGCAGTGCTAGTAAACTAGCGGGACGGACCTACGAGCAGTACTTC
CDR3aa: CSASKLAGRTYEQYF

v_gene: TRBV10-3
d_gene: TRBD2
j_gene: TRBJ2-1
abundance: once
CDR3nt: TGTGCCATCAGTGAAGGGCGGCTAGCGGATTACAATGAGCAGTTCTTC
CDR3aa: CAISEGRLADYNEQFF

v_gene: TRBV4-3
d_gene: -
j_gene: TRBJ1-2
abundance: -
CDR3nt: TGCGCCAGCAGCCAAGACCCACCCCCAGCTAACTATGGCTACACCTTC
CDR3aa: CASSQDPPPANYGYTF

v_gene: TRBV30
d_gene: TRBD1
j_gene: TRBJ1-1
abundance: -
CDR3nt: TGTGCCTGGAGTACCTTTAAGACAGGGACCGAAGCTTTCTTT
CDR3aa: CAWSTFKTGTEAFF

v_gene: TRBV20-1
d_gene: TRBD1
j_gene: TRBJ2-7
abundance: few
CDR3nt: TGCAGTGCTAGTGGGGACAGCCTTAAACTGGGGCAGTACTTC
CDR3aa: CSASGDSLKLGQYF

v_gene: TRBV9
d_gene: TRBD1
j_gene: TRBJ2-7
abundance: -
CDR3nt: TGTGCCAGCAGCGTAGCTGACAGGGTGGACGAGCAGTACTTC
CDR3aa: CASSVADRVDEQYF

v_gene: TRBV19
d_gene: TRBD2
j_gene: TRBJ2-1
abundance: -
CDR3nt: TGTGCCAGTAGTATTGGGGACTACTGCAGTGAGCAGTTCTTC
CDR3aa: CASSIGDYCSEQFF

v_gene: TRBV2
d_gene: -
j_gene: TRBJ2-1
abundance: -
CDR3nt: TGTGCCAGCAGTACAGGGACCTACAATGTTGTGCAGTTCTTC
CDR3aa: CASSTGTYNVVQFF

v_gene: TRBV14
d_gene: -
j_gene: TRBJ1-6
abundance: -
CDR3nt: TGTGCCAGCAGTACAGGCTCACCCCTCCACTTT
CDR3aa: CASSTGSPLHF

v_gene: TRBV5-1
d_gene: -
j_gene: TRBJ2-2
abundance: -
CDR3nt: TGCGCCAGCAGCTTGGGACATACCAACACCGGGGAGCTGTTTTTT
CDR3aa: CASSLGHTNTGELFF

v_gene: TRBV7-2
d_gene: TRBD2
j_gene: TRBJ2-1
abundance: once
CDR3nt: TGTGCCAGCAGCTCCTGGACTAGCGGGAGTGGGGCTGAGCAGTTCTTC
CDR3aa: CASSSWTSGSGAEQFF

v_gene: TRBV5-4
d_gene: -
j_gene: TRBJ1-1
abundance: -
CDR3nt: TGTGCCAGCAGCCGATTACAGGAGGGGTACACTGAAGCTTTCTTT
CDR3aa: CASSRLQEGYTEAFF

v_gene: TRBV5-1
d_gene: -
j_gene: TRBJ2-7
abundance: -
CDR3nt: TGCGCCAGCAGCTTGGCCGGACACTACGAGCAGTACTTC
CDR3aa: CASSLAGHYEQYF

v_gene: TRBV19
d_gene: TRBD1
j_gene: TRBJ2-1
abundance: once
CDR3nt: TGTGCCAGTAGCCCTCAGGGGACAGGGAGCAATGAGCAGTTCTTC
CDR3aa: CASSPQGTGSNEQFF

v_gene: TRBV27
d_gene: -
j_gene: TRBJ2-7
abundance: -
CDR3nt: TGTGCCAGCAGTTTATACGGGGGTGCGTACGAGCAGTACTTC
CDR3aa: CASSLYGGAYEQYF

v_gene: TRBV12-3/TRBV12-4
d_gene: -
j_gene: TRBJ2-7
abundance: few
CDR3nt: TGTGCCAGCAGAGGCAGGGGCGAGCAGTACTTC
CDR3aa: CASRGRGEQYF

v_gene: TRBV9
d_gene: TRBD1
j_gene: TRBJ1-3
abundance: -
CDR3nt: TGTGCCAGCAGCGCGGGACAGGCTATTGGAAACACCATATATTTT
CDR3aa: CASSAGQAIGNTIYF

v_gene: TRBV27
d_gene: -
j_gene: TRBJ1-4
abundance: -
CDR3nt: TGTGCCAGCAGTAGGTCTAGTAGGCCAACTAATGAAAAACTGTTTTTT
CDR3aa: CASSRSSRPTNEKLFF

v_gene: TRBV29-1
d_gene: -
j_gene: TRBJ1-1
abundance: once
CDR3nt: TGCAGCGTTACCCACATGAACACTGAAGCTTTCTTT
CDR3aa: CSVTHMNTEAFF

v_gene: TRBV27
d_gene: TRBD2
j_gene: TRBJ2-1
abundance: -
CDR3nt: TGTGCCAGCAGTTTATCGCTTCGCGGGCTAGCGGCAAATGAGCAGTTCTTC
CDR3aa: CASSLSLRGLAANEQFF

v_gene: TRBV30
d_gene: -
j_gene: TRBJ2-1
abundance: -
CDR3nt: TGTGCCTGGAGTGTACATAGCGGAACCTACAATGAGCAGTTCTTC
CDR3aa: CAWSVHSGTYNEQFF

v_gene: TRBV2
d_gene: TRBD1
j_gene: TRBJ1-2
abundance: -
CDR3nt: TGTGCCAGCAGTGCCGGGACAGGGACCTCTCGTGGCTACACCTTC
CDR3aa: CASSAGTGTSRGYTF

v_gene: TRBV9
d_gene: TRBD2
j_gene: TRBJ2-5
abundance: -
CDR3nt: TGTGCCAGCAGCGTAGCTCTAGCGGGAGGGTGGGAGACCCAGTACTTC
CDR3aa: CASSVALAGGWETQYF

v_gene: TRBV18
d_gene: TRBD1
j_gene: TRBJ2-2
abundance: few
CDR3nt: TGTGCCAGCTCACCAAGGACAGGGTACACCGGGGAGCTGTTTTTT
CDR3aa: CASSPRTGYTGELFF

v_gene: TRBV6-5
d_gene: TRBD1
j_gene: TRBJ2-7
abundance: -
CDR3nt: TGTGCCAGCAGTTACCCAGGGACAGGGGGCGCCTACGAGCAGTACTTC
CDR3aa: CASSYPGTGGAYEQYF

v_gene: TRBV30
d_gene: -
j_gene: TRBJ1-1
abundance: -
CDR3nt: TGTGCCTGGTCTACTGGGGGGGGCGCTTTTGCTGGAAACACTGAAGCTTTCTTT
CDR3aa: CAWSTGGGAFAGNTEAFF

v_gene: TRBV19
d_gene: TRBD1
j_gene: TRBJ2-7
abundance: -
CDR3nt: TGTGCCAGTAGTATTGGGACAGGAGACGAGCAGTACTTC
CDR3aa: CASSIGTGDEQYF

v_gene: TRBV6-5
d_gene: -
j_gene: TRBJ1-5
abundance: -
CDR3nt: TGTGCCAGCAGGTCAACCGCGGGCAATCAGCCCCAGCATTTT
CDR3aa: CASRSTAGNQPQHF

v_gene: TRBV6-5
d_gene: -
j_gene: TRBJ1-2
abundance: -
CDR3nt: TGTGCCACAACCCGGGATCCCCCGAGCCATGGCTACACCTTC
CDR3aa: CATTRDPPSHGYTF

v_gene: TRBV14
d_gene: -
j_gene: TRBJ1-1
abundance: -
CDR3nt: TGTGCCAGCAGCCCGTTCGGCAGGGCGGAAGCTTTCTTT
CDR3aa: CASSPFGRAEAFF

v_gene: TRBV14
d_gene: TRBD1
j_gene: TRBJ2-1
abundance: -
CDR3nt: TGTGCCAGCAGCCACTCTGGGACAGCCGGTTCCTACAATGAGCAGTTCTTC
CDR3aa: CASSHSGTAGSYNEQFF

v_gene: TRBV14
d_gene: -
j_gene: TRBJ1-1
abundance: few
CDR3nt: TGTGCCAGCAGCCAAGTGCGGTTAGGGAACACTGAAGCTTTCTTT
CDR3aa: CASSQVRLGNTEAFF

v_gene: TRBV24-1
d_gene: TRBD1
j_gene: TRBJ1-5
abundance: -
CDR3nt: TGTGCCACCAGTGACCCCACAGGGGGGCGAAGCAATCAGCCCCAGCATTTT
CDR3aa: CATSDPTGGRSNQPQHF

v_gene: TRBV5-6
d_gene: -
j_gene: TRBJ2-3
abundance: -
CDR3nt: TGTGCCAGCAGCTTGCAAGATACGCAGTATTTT
CDR3aa: CASSLQDTQYF

v_gene: TRBV7-8
d_gene: -
j_gene: TRBJ1-2
abundance: once
CDR3nt: TGTGCCAGCAGCCCATCTTATGTTGCGGGGTACCTCGGAGGCTACACCTTC
CDR3aa: CASSPSYVAGYLGGYTF

v_gene: TRBV4-3
d_gene: -
j_gene: TRBJ2-3
abundance: -
CDR3nt: TGCGCCAGCAGCCAAGTAGGCGGGATCACAGATACGCAGTATTTT
CDR3aa: CASSQVGGITDTQYF

v_gene: TRBV27
d_gene: -
j_gene: TRBJ1-2
abundance: once
CDR3nt: TGTGCCAGCAGTTTATCGAGATTAAACTATGGCTACACCTTC
CDR3aa: CASSLSRLNYGYTF

v_gene: TRBV12-3/TRBV12-4
d_gene: -
j_gene: TRBJ1-1
abundance: -
CDR3nt: TGTGCCAGCAGCCCCGGAGTCAACACTGAAGCTTTCTTT
CDR3aa: CASSPGVNTEAFF

v_gene: TRBV6-5
d_gene: TRBD1
j_gene: TRBJ1-4
abundance: -
CDR3nt: TGTGCCAGCAGTTACTCAGGGACAGGGGGTGAAAAACTGTTTTTT
CDR3aa: CASSYSGTGGEKLFF

v_gene: TRBV5-4
d_gene: -
j_gene: TRBJ2-2
abundance: -
CDR3nt: TGTGCCAGCAGCTTGGGTCTGGCGACTGTCACCGGGGAGCTGTTTTTT
CDR3aa: CASSLGLATVTGELFF

v_gene: TRBV6-5
d_gene: TRBD1
j_gene: TRBJ1-2
abundance: -
CDR3nt: TGTGCCAGCAGGTCTACAGGGGTAGCTAACTATGGCTACACCTTC
CDR3aa: CASRSTGVANYGYTF

v_gene: TRBV30
d_gene: TRBD2
j_gene: TRBJ2-7
abundance: -
CDR3nt: TGTGCCTGGAGACAAATGGGACTAGAATCCTACGAGCAGTACTTC
CDR3aa: CAWRQMGLESYEQYF

v_gene: TRBV15
d_gene: TRBD1
j_gene: TRBJ2-5
abundance: -
CDR3nt: TGTGCCACCAGCAGAGGACAGGGGTTGGAGACCCAGTACTTC
CDR3aa: CATSRGQGLETQYF

v_gene: TRBV5-1
d_gene: -
j_gene: TRBJ2-1
abundance: -
CDR3nt: TGCGCCAGCAGCGTACTAGTTGACAATGAGCAGTTCTTC
CDR3aa: CASSVLVDNEQFF

v_gene: TRBV2
d_gene: TRBD1
j_gene: TRBJ2-2
abundance: -
CDR3nt: TGTGCCAGCAGTGCGCGGACAGGGGGACAACACCGGGGAGCTGTTTTT
CDR3aa: CASSARTGGQHRGAVF

v_gene: TRBV5-1
d_gene: -
j_gene: TRBJ2-5
abundance: -
CDR3nt: TGCGCCAGCAGCTTGGACCCGGGAATGCAAGAGACCCAGTACTTC
CDR3aa: CASSLDPGMQETQYF

v_gene: TRBV2
d_gene: TRBD1
j_gene: TRBJ1-3
abundance: -
CDR3nt: TGTGCCAGCAGCCAGACAGGGGGCTCTGGAAACACCATATATTTT
CDR3aa: CASSQTGGSGNTIYF

v_gene: TRBV9
d_gene: -
j_gene: TRBJ1-1
abundance: -
CDR3nt: TGTGCCAGCAGCTACACCGCCCTGAACACTGAAGCTTTCTTT
CDR3aa: CASSYTALNTEAFF

v_gene: TRBV5-5
d_gene: -
j_gene: TRBJ2-1
abundance: once
CDR3nt: TGTGCCAGCAGCTGGGGTTCGGGCGGGATATACAATGAGCAGTTCTTC
CDR3aa: CASSWGSGGIYNEQFF

v_gene: TRBV14
d_gene: TRBD2
j_gene: TRBJ2-2
abundance: -
CDR3nt: TGTGCCAGCAGCCAGCTAGCGGGGTCTTACACCGGGGAGCTGTTTTTT
CDR3aa: CASSQLAGSYTGELFF